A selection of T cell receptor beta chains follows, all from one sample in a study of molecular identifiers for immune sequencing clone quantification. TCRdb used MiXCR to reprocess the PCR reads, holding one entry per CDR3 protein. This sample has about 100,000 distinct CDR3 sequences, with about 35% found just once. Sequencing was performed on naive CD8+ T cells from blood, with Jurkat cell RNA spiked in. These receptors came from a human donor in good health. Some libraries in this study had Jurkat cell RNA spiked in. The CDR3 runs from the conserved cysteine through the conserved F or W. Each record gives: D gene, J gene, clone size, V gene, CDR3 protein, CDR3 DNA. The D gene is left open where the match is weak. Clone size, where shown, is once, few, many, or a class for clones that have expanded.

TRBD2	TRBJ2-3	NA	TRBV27	CASSPGLALDTQYF	TGTGCCAGCAGTCCGGGACTAGCATTAGATACGCAGTATTTT
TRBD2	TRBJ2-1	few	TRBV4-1	CASSQVAGGQRNEQFF	TGCGCCAGCAGCCAAGTAGCGGGAGGTCAAAGGAATGAGCAGTTCTTC
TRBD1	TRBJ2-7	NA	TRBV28	CASSLFGTANYEQYF	TGTGCCAGCAGTTTATTTGGGACAGCCAATTACGAGCAGTACTTC
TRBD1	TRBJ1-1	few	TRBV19	CASTVGQGEFYTEAFF	TGTGCCAGTACCGTCGGACAGGGGGAGTTCTACACTGAAGCTTTCTTT
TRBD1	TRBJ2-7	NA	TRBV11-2	CASSLDYRDRSYEQYF	TGTGCCAGCAGCTTAGATTACCGGGACAGGTCCTACGAGCAGTACTTC
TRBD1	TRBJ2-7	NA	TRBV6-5	CASSYGTGGSYEQYF	TGTGCCAGCAGTTATGGGACAGGGGGCTCCTACGAGCAGTACTTC
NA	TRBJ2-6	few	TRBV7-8	CASSLRVTNVLTF	TGTGCCAGCAGTCTCCGGGTCACCAACGTCCTGACTTTC
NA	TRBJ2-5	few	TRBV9	CASSGDGRKETQYF	TGTGCCAGCAGCGGTGACGGGAGAAAAGAGACCCAGTACTTC
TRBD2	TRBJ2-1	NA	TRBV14	CASSRGTSGASSSYNEQFF	TGTGCCAGCAGCCGGGGGACTAGCGGGGCCTCAAGCTCCTACAATGAGCAGTTCTTC
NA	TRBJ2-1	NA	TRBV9	CACSPRGQTTYNEQFF	TGTGCCTGCAGCCCCCGGGGACAAACAACCTACAATGAGCAGTTCTTC
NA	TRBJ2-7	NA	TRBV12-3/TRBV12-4	CASSLRIGGENF	TGTGCCAGCAGTTTAAGGATAGGGGGGGAGAACTTC
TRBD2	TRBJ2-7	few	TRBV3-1	CASSQDRLAGAYEQYF	TGTGCCAGCAGCCAAGACCGGTTAGCGGGGGCCTACGAGCAGTACTTC
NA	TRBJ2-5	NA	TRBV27	CASSSSSTGLRETQYF	TGTGCCAGCAGTTCCAGCTCGACCGGGTTGAGGGAGACCCAGTACTTC
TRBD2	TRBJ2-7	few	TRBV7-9	CASSLGAGGPPYEQYF	TGTGCCAGCAGCTTAGGAGCGGGAGGGCCCCCCTACGAGCAGTACTTC
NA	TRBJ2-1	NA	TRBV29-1	CSVPAIMPGVNEQFF	TGCAGCGTGCCAGCGATAATGCCGGGAGTGAATGAGCAGTTCTTC
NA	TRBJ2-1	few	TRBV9	CASSRAGSPEEQFF	TGTGCCAGCAGCCGTGCGGGGTCCCCAGAGGAGCAGTTCTTC
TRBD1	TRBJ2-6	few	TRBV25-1	CASSEYRTGPVSGANVLTF	TGTGCCAGCAGTGAATACCGGACAGGACCCGTTTCTGGGGCCAACGTCCTGACTTTC
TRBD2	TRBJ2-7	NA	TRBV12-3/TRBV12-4	CASSFGGGVYEQYF	TGTGCCAGCAGTTTTGGCGGGGGTGTCTACGAGCAGTACTTC
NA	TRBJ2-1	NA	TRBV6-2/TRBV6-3	CASSSPPSWGSYNEQFF	TGTGCCAGCAGTTCGCCCCCTAGTTGGGGCTCCTACAATGAGCAGTTCTTC
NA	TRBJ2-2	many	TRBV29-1	CSVQVLNTGELFF	TGCAGCGTTCAGGTCTTGAACACCGGGGAGCTGTTTTTT
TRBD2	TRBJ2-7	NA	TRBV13	CASSLAGGLSYEQYF	TGTGCCAGCAGCCTAGCGGGAGGACTATCCTACGAGCAGTACTTC
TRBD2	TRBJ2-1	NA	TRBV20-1	CSAIAGGIFNEQFF	TGCAGTGCGATAGCGGGAGGCATTTTTAATGAGCAGTTCTTC
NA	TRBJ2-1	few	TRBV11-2	CASSLFLAAYNEQFF	TGTGCCAGCAGCTTGTTCCTAGCAGCATACAATGAGCAGTTCTTC
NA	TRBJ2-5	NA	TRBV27	CASSPLGPEPQYF	TGTGCCAGCAGTCCACTAGGCCCAGAGCCCCAGTACTTC